This T cell receptor beta chain was captured in a study of blood T cell repertoires in COVID-19. The wider study: The study drew acute and convalescent COVID-19 samples from the United States, Italy and Spain.

Patients at the Seattle site were enrolled during active infection and followed longitudinally. Authors' data handling: Counts of nucleated cells, estimated from reference gene primer amplification, were obtained. Method: immunoSEQ multiplex PCR; TCRdb's copy keeps in-frame clones and lacks some. V and J calls and clone size are those listed in that table; D and trimming were worked out from the DNA. The data show about 62,000 clones, roughly nine tenths seen once. Source material: peripheral blood. The clonotype comes from a woman aged 60-75 years with COVID-19, enrolled during active disease.

The CDR3 loop is CASSQTTAPNSPLHF. The CDR3 DNA reads as TGCGCCAGCAGCCAAACGACAGCCCCGAATTCACCCCTCCACTTT. This sequence joins TRBV5-1 and TRBJ1-6; D may be TRBD1 (5 bases). V dropped 4 bases and J dropped 7 bases, with 15 bases sitting between them. This CDR3 contains 15 residues. Per the germline V gene, CDR1 is SGHRS and CDR2 is YFSETQ.